The rows below give T cell receptor beta chains drawn from one sample of a study of blood T cell repertoires in COVID-19. Repertoires were generated with immunoSEQ multiplex PCR, while TCRdb's copy carries only in-frame clones and drops some. This sample has 200,000 to 250,000 clones; about 91% occur once, and the top ten carry approximately 1.2%. Sample: peripheral blood. The receptors originated from a man younger than 45 with acute or convalescent COVID-19. CDR3s include the opening cysteine and the closing phenylalanine or tryptophan. The D gene is left open where the match is weak. Expanded clones are given a class, and other clones once, few, many or no size at all.

size,D,V,J,DNA,CDR3
NA,NA,TRBV5-1,TRBJ1-1,TGCGCCAGCACCAAATTGGGGGGGGCTGGCACTGAAGCTTTCTTT,CASTKLGGAGTEAFF
NA,TRBD2,TRBV5-1,TRBJ2-7,TGCGCCAGCAGCTTGGGAGCGGGGGTGGGTTCCTACGAGCAGTACTTC,CASSLGAGVGSYEQYF
NA,NA,TRBV10-3,TRBJ2-3,TGTGCCATCAGTGAGGCGACCGGCGGGTCGTATTTT,CAISEATGGSYF
NA,NA,TRBV28,TRBJ2-1,TGTGCCAGCAGTCCCCCCTTTCGGTCCCCCACAGACAATGAGCAGTTCTTC,CASSPPFRSPTDNEQFF
NA,TRBD1,TRBV5-1,TRBJ2-3,TGCGCCAGCAACCGGGACAGGGGCGGCACAGATACGCAGTATTTT,CASNRDRGGTDTQYF
few,NA,TRBV30,TRBJ1-6,TGTGCCTGGGCTCGAGACAGGAGCAGATCCCTCCACTTT,CAWARDRSRSLHF
NA,NA,TRBV28,TRBJ1-3,TGTGCCAGCAGTTTGCCAGATGGTCTCTCTGGAAACACCATATATTTT,CASSLPDGLSGNTIYF
NA,TRBD2,TRBV29-1,TRBJ2-5,TGCAGCGTTCCCCTCTTGGCGGGAGTTGAAGAGACCCAGTACTTC,CSVPLLAGVEETQYF
NA,NA,TRBV7-8,TRBJ1-1,TGTGCCAGCAAACAGGGTGGGTCTGAAGCTTTCTTT,CASKQGGSEAFF
NA,NA,TRBV5-4,TRBJ2-6,TGTGCCAGCAGCTTCAGGGCTGGGGCCAACGTCCTGACTTTC,CASSFRAGANVLTF
once,TRBD1,TRBV9,TRBJ2-1,TGTGCCAGCAGCGTCTCTTTAGGACAGGGGGCAGCGGATGAGCAGTTCTTC,CASSVSLGQGAADEQFF
NA,NA,TRBV5-1,TRBJ2-3,TGCGCCAGCAGCCAGGACTACTATAGCACAGATACGCAGTATTTT,CASSQDYYSTDTQYF
NA,NA,TRBV7-3,TRBJ2-5,TGTGCCAGCAGCCGAGGAAAATGGGAGACCCAGTACTTC,CASSRGKWETQYF
once,NA,TRBV7-9,TRBJ2-7,TGTGCCAGCAGCTATCCGGGGTACGAGCAGTACTTC,CASSYPGYEQYF
NA,TRBD1,TRBV7-9,TRBJ2-3,TGTGCCAGCAGCGCCCGACAGGGGACTAGCACAGATACGCAGTATTTT,CASSARQGTSTDTQYF
once,TRBD2,TRBV5-4,TRBJ2-7,TGTGCCAGCAGCCGTCAACTAGCGGGGATCTCCTACGAGCAGTACTTC,CASSRQLAGISYEQYF
once,NA,TRBV19,TRBJ2-3,TGTGCCAGTAGTATAAGCAGGACAGATACGCAGTATTTT,CASSISRTDTQYF
NA,TRBD2,TRBV9,TRBJ2-3,TGTGCCAGCAGCGGAGGACTAGCGGGCACAGATACGCAGTATTTT,CASSGGLAGTDTQYF
NA,NA,TRBV28,TRBJ2-3,TGTGCCAGCAGTTTAGCTAGCCCAGATACGCAGTATTTT,CASSLASPDTQYF
NA,NA,TRBV6-1,TRBJ1-2,TGTGCCAGCAGTGAAGCGGGGGGTAACTATGGCTACACCTTC,CASSEAGGNYGYTF
NA,NA,TRBV6-5,TRBJ1-5,TGTGCCAGCAGTTACTCCCCAGGAGGGACTCAGCCCCAGCATTTT,CASSYSPGGTQPQHF
few,TRBD1,TRBV4-1,TRBJ1-1,TGCGCCAGCAGCTACGACAGGGTGAACACTGAAGCTTTCTTT,CASSYDRVNTEAFF
NA,NA,TRBV2,TRBJ2-4,TGTGCCAGCAGTGAAAGTCACACCGTAGCCAAAAACATTCAGTACTTC,CASSESHTVAKNIQYF
NA,NA,TRBV7-2,TRBJ1-2,TGTGCCAGCAGCATAGTCTCCAACTATGGCTACACCTTC,CASSIVSNYGYTF
NA,NA,TRBV14,TRBJ2-5,TGTGCCAGCAGCCAGAGGGTTGGCGAGACCCAGTACTTC,CASSQRVGETQYF
NA,TRBD2,TRBV6-5,TRBJ2-5,TGTGCCAGCAGTTACTCGTCGTCTAGCGGTTCTTGGACCCAGTACTTC,CASSYSSSSGSWTQYF
NA,NA,TRBV11-2,TRBJ2-5,TGTGCCAGCAGCTTAGTCCGGGGTCAAGAGACCCAGTACTTC,CASSLVRGQETQYF
few,NA,TRBV30,TRBJ1-2,TGTGCCTGGAGCGGACAGCTAGCCCTCTATGGCTACACCTTC,CAWSGQLALYGYTF
NA,TRBD2,TRBV9,TRBJ2-1,TGTGCCAGCAGCGTAGGACCTAGCGGGAGAGGGGATGAGCAGTTCTTC,CASSVGPSGRGDEQFF
NA,NA,TRBV30,TRBJ1-4,TGTGCCTGGAGTCAAGGGGCCCTTGAAAAACTGTTTTTT,CAWSQGALEKLFF
NA,TRBD1,TRBV28,TRBJ1-6,TGTGCCAGCAGACTCCGGGACAGGCCTAATTCACCCCTCCACTTT,CASRLRDRPNSPLHF
NA,NA,TRBV7-8,TRBJ2-5,TGTGCCAGCAGCTCATCGACCTCCGGGGAGACCCAGTACTTC,CASSSSTSGETQYF
NA,NA,TRBV19,TRBJ2-7,TGTGCCAGTAGTTTCAACCCCAGGGGTGATGACGAGCAGTACTTC,CASSFNPRGDDEQYF
NA,NA,TRBV28,TRBJ2-5,TGTGCCAGCAGTGGTGCGGGTATAGTGACAGGCCAAGAGACCCAGTACTTC,CASSGAGIVTGQETQYF
NA,NA,TRBV15,TRBJ1-1,NA,CASVGRGSKTFF
few,NA,TRBV7-8,TRBJ2-1,TGTGCCAGCAGGAAGACGGGTATGACCTACAATGAGCAGTTCTTC,CASRKTGMTYNEQFF
NA,NA,TRBV7-9,TRBJ1-2,TGTGCCAGCAGCCGACAAGCCGATGGCTACACCTTC,CASSRQADGYTF
NA,NA,TRBV4-1,TRBJ2-1,TGCGCCAGCAGCCAAGATTTTACTGTTCCCATCCACAATGAGCAGTTCTTC,CASSQDFTVPIHNEQFF
NA,TRBD2,TRBV12-5,TRBJ2-3,TGTGCTAGTGGTTTACCTTCCCCCAACTTAGCGGGGGGGCGCACAGATACGCAGTATTTT,CASGLPSPNLAGGRTDTQYF
once,NA,TRBV7-9,TRBJ2-3,TGTGCCAGCAGCCAACAGGGAACTGGCGATACGCAGTATTTT,CASSQQGTGDTQYF
NA,NA,TRBV4-1,TRBJ2-2,TGCGCCAGCAGCCAAGAGCCCCAGACGAACACCGGGGAGCTGTTTTTT,CASSQEPQTNTGELFF
NA,TRBD1,TRBV3-1/TRBV3-2,TRBJ1-2,TGTGCCAGCAGCCGGGACAGGGGCTATGGCTACACCTTC,CASSRDRGYGYTF
NA,TRBD2,TRBV5-1,TRBJ2-1,TGCGCCAGCAGCTCCACCTCGTTTCTAGCGGGAGGTGGTGAGCAGTTCTTC,CASSSTSFLAGGGEQFF
NA,TRBD1,TRBV5-1,TRBJ2-1,TGCGCCAGCAGCACGACAGGGGAGCAACACAATGAGCAGTTCTTC,CASSTTGEQHNEQFF
NA,NA,TRBV27,TRBJ2-1,TGTGCCAGCACGGCGGGCGGATCCAATGAGCAGTTCTTC,CASTAGGSNEQFF
NA,TRBD2,TRBV7-3,TRBJ2-2,TGTGCCAGCAGCTTATTAGGGCTAGCGGGAGGCGGAACCGGGGAGCTGTTTTTT,CASSLLGLAGGGTGELFF
NA,NA,TRBV9,TRBJ2-5,TGTGCCAGCAGCGCCAGTACAGGGAAGCAAGAGACCCAGTACTTC,CASSASTGKQETQYF
NA,NA,TRBV30,TRBJ2-5,TGTGCCTGGAGTCAGGGAAATCAAGAGACCCAGTACTTC,CAWSQGNQETQYF
NA,NA,TRBV29-1,TRBJ1-3,TGCAGCGTTGGGCGGCAGGGCGGAAACACCATATATTTT,CSVGRQGGNTIYF
NA,TRBD1,TRBV5-1,TRBJ2-4,TGCGCCAGCAGCTCCTCTGGACAGGGGGCTAAAAACATTCAGTACTTC,CASSSSGQGAKNIQYF
NA,NA,TRBV3-1/TRBV3-2,TRBJ1-2,TGTGCCAGCAGCCAACTACAGGGTTATGGCTACACCTTC,CASSQLQGYGYTF
once,NA,TRBV30,TRBJ1-2,TGTGCCTGGAGCCCAGGAATCAACTATGGCTACACCTTC,CAWSPGINYGYTF
NA,TRBD2,TRBV3-1/TRBV3-2,TRBJ2-3,TGTGCCAGCAGCCAAGTAGCGGGGGCGGCAGATACGCAGTATTTT,CASSQVAGAADTQYF
NA,NA,TRBV19,TRBJ2-2,TGTGCCAGCTCTACCCGAGGAACCGGGGAGCTGTTTTTT,CASSTRGTGELFF
NA,NA,TRBV28,TRBJ1-6,TGTGCCAGCGCCCTTTTGGCCCCGGGGAATTCACCCCTCCACTTT,CASALLAPGNSPLHF
NA,TRBD2,TRBV10-1,TRBJ2-2,TGCGCCAGCCGGGGGGACTCTTACACCGGGGAGCTGTTTTTT,CASRGDSYTGELFF
NA,TRBD1,TRBV5-1,TRBJ2-7,TGCGCCAGCAGCAAGGGGACAGGGGGGAATATCTACGAGCAGTACTTC,CASSKGTGGNIYEQYF
NA,TRBD2,TRBV28,TRBJ2-3,TGTGCCAGCAGTGTCAAACTAGCGGGGGGGCGGGGTACGCAGTATTTT,CASSVKLAGGRGTQYF
NA,NA,TRBV5-1,TRBJ1-3,TGCGCCAGCAGTACCCCAGGGGCTGGAAACACCATATATTTT,CASSTPGAGNTIYF
NA,NA,TRBV11-2,TRBJ2-7,TGTGCCAGCAGCACTCCCCAGTCAGTGGGAGCCTACGAGCAGTACTTC,CASSTPQSVGAYEQYF